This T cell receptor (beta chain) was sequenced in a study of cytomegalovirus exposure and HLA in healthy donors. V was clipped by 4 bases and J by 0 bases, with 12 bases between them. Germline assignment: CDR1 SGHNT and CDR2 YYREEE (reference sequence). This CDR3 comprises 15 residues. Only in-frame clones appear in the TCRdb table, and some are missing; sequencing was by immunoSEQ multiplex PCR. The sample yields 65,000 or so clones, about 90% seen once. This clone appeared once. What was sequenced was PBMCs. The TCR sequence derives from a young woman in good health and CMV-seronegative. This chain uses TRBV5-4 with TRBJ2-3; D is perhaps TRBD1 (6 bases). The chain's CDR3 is CASSLGTTSTDTQYF. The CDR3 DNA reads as TGTGCCAGCAGCCTCGGGACAACTAGCACAGATACGCAGTATTTT.